The entry below gives a single T cell receptor beta chain sequence along with its context. This CDR3 is built from 14 residues. V lost 6 bases and J 0 bases, leaving 13 bases between the germline ends. CDR1 and CDR2 (germline): DFQATT, SNEGSKA (reference sequence). This record comes from a study of blood T cells in healthy people across ages. A J-beta primer mix and a sample-barcoded 5' primer were used in a second PCR of about 6 to 12 cycles. TCRdb reprocessed the 5' RACE reads via MiXCR and lists one record per CDR3 protein. The table shows roughly 1,500,000 distinct CDR3 sequences, with about 43% occurring only once.

The chain is built from TRBV20-1 and TRBJ2-3; no clear D gene. The sequence came from a woman between 18 and 30 years old in good health. Material for sequencing was blood. The CDR3 is CSAPDAASTDTQYF. Here the CDR3 DNA reads TGCAGTGCCCCAGACGCGGCTAGCACAGATACGCAGTATTTT.